The 8 T cell receptor beta chains below all came from one sample that was sequenced in a study of HIV-infected children after antiretroviral therapy interruption. A 3' RACE protocol on RNA, with unique molecular identifiers, produced the TCR library. TCRdb re-analysed the 3' RACE reads in MiXCR, keeping a single row per CDR3 protein. The data show over 15,000 distinct CDR3 sequences, about 3.7% seen once. Treatment in this sample: PENTA 11 planned treatment interruption arm or continuous ART arm. The sequencing here drew on CD45RA+ CD4+ T cells from PBMCs, taken from a donor given antiretroviral therapy, either interrupted or continuous. Subset of the sample: naive CD4+ CD45RA+ CD45RO- T cells. The receptor source for this set is a child younger than 18 with HIV.

This clonotype was counted ten times or more. This rearrangement joins TRBV7-3 to TRBJ2-2; 12 positions match TRBD2. This CDR3 comprises 15 residues. J was trimmed by 5 bases and V by 2 bases; bases with no gene match: 0. Germline loops: CDR1 SGHTA, CDR2 FQGTGA. CDR3 bases: TGTGCCAGCAGCTTAGGACTAGCGGGGACCGGGGAGCTGTTTTTT. Its protein is CASSLGLAGTGELFF.

This clonotype has just a few counts. This CDR3 is CASSWPRGIADTQYF. In DNA, the CDR3 is TGTGCCAGCAGTTGGCCTAGAGGGATTGCAGATACGCAGTATTTT. The chain carries TRBV5-4 and TRBJ2-3; tentatively, D is TRBD2 (5 bases). Germline CDR1 reads SGHNT; CDR2 reads YYREEE (reference sequence). There are 15 residues in the CDR3. The germline V and J ends were trimmed by 5 bases and 4 bases, with 17 bases remaining between them.

This clonotype has a count of ten or more. The gene calls are TRBV10-1 and TRBJ2-7; TRBD2 matches 8 bases. The CDR3 contains 14 residues. Trimming cost V 3 bases and J 3 bases; bases outside gene matches: 4. Germline CDR1 WNHNN, CDR2 SYGVQD (reference sequence). The CDR3 spells CASSDTGGGYEQYF. The CDR3 DNA reads as TGCGCCAGCAGTGATACCGGGGGGGGCTACGAGCAGTACTTC.

This clonotype was counted at least ten times. A read error may account for a junction end that differs from germline. The V and J genes are TRBV5-1 and TRBJ2-6; a weak D match, TRBD1 (5 bases). The germline CDR1 and CDR2 sequences are SGHRS and YFSETQ. This CDR3 is built from 13 residues. The CDR3 spells CASSLAPTGSMTF. The CDR3 nucleotides are TGCGCCAGCAGTTTGGCCCCCACAGGATCGATGACTTTC.

This clonotype was picked up many times. The V gene is TRBV20-1, the J gene TRBJ1-5, with D tentatively TRBD1 (5 bases). The V end lost 6 bases, the J end lost 11 bases, and 14 bases lay between the germline ends. CDR1 is DFQATT and CDR2 is SNEGSKA in the germline V gene (reference sequence). This CDR3 contains 11 residues. The DNA of the CDR3 is TGCAGTGCGGAGGGGCAGTCGGCCCAGCATTTT. It translates to CSAEGQSAQHF.

This clonotype appeared many times. The rearrangement joins TRBV19 to TRBJ1-5; TRBD1 aligns across 8 bases. The junction had 2 bases not matched to a gene; V was cut back by 8 bases and J by 2 bases. The CDR3 contains 13 residues. Per germline, CDR1 LNHDA and CDR2 SQIVND (reference sequence). The CDR3 coding sequence is TGTGCCAGTGACAGGGGTCGCAATCAGCCCCAGCATTTT. It is translated as CASDRGRNQPQHF.

By share, this clonotype counts as medium-sized. The chain joins TRBV29-1 to TRBJ2-5; a possible D gene is TRBD2 (5 bases). This CDR3 contains 14 residues. Germline CDR1 SQVTM, CDR2 ANQGSEA. V was cut by 7 bases and J by 2 bases, with 17 bases left in between. The CDR3 reads CSARGRSQQETQYF. CDR3 sequence (DNA): TGCAGCGCCCGAGGGCGCAGTCAACAAGAGACCCAGTACTTC.

This clonotype was recorded many times. This chain connects TRBV28 to TRBJ2-1; the D gene is possibly TRBD2 (7 bases). V gave up 2 bases and J gave up 8 bases, with 19 bases separating them. The CDR3 length is 16 residues. CDR1 is MDHEN and CDR2 is SYDVKM in the germline V gene. In nucleotides, the CDR3 is TGTGCCAGCAGTTTACCCGGGGGGCCCCCCCCGCATGAGCAGTTCTTC. Translated: CASSLPGGPPPHEQFF.